This T cell receptor beta chain was obtained from a study of cytomegalovirus exposure and HLA in healthy donors. Regarding the study as a whole: While the bulk of TCR sequences proved rare, some public TCRs turned up in many donors. Cytomegalovirus association was assigned to 150 to 200 TCR beta chains. A classifier reportedly called cytomegalovirus status with high sensitivity and specificity.

Germline CDR1 MNHEY, CDR2 SVGAGI. Trimming took 2 bases from V and 2 from J; bases not matched to a gene: 0. There are 14 residues in the CDR3. A roughly 120-subject validation cohort, separate from the roughly 700-subject first cohort, supplied the donors. The assay was immunoSEQ multiplex PCR, and TCRdb's table has in-frame clones only and misses some. The sample records about 130,000 clones, about 90% being singletons. On this clone itself: The antigen is unknown.

The sequencing input was PBMCs. This chain uses TRBV6-5 with TRBJ1-3; 7 bases agree with TRBD1. The sequence derives from a woman in her twenties or thirties in good health and CMV-seropositive. For the CDR3, the DNA is TGTGCCAGCAGTTACGACAGGGCTGGAAACACCATATATTTT. Encoded protein: CASSYDRAGNTIYF.